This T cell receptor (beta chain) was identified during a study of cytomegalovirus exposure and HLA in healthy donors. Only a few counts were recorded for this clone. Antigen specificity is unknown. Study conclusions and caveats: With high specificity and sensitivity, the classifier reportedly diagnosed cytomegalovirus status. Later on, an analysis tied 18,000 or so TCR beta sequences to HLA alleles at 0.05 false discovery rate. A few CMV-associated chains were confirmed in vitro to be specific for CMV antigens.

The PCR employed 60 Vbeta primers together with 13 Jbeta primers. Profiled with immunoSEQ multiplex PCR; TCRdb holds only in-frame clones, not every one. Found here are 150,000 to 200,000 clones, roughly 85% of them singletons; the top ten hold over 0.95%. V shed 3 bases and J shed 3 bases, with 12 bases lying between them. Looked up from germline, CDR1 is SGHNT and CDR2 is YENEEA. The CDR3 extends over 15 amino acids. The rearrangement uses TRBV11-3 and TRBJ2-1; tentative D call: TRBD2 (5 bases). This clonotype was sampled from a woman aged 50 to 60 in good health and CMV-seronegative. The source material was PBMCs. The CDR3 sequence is CASSLSSGIYNEQFF. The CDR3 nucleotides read TGTGCCAGCAGCTTGTCAAGCGGAATCTACAATGAGCAGTTCTTC.